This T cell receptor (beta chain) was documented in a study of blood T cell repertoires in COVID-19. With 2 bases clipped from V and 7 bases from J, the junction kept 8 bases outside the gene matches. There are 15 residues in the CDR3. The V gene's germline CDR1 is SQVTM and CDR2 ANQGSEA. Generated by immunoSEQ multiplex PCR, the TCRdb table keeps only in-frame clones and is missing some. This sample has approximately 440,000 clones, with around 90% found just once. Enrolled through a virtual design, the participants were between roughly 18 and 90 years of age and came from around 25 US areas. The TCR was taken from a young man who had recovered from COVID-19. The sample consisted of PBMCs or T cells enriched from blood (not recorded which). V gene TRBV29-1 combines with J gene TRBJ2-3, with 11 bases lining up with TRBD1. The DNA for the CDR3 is TGCAGCGTTGAATCAAGGACAGGGGGCCTCAATACGCAGTATTTT. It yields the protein CSVESRTGGLNTQYF.